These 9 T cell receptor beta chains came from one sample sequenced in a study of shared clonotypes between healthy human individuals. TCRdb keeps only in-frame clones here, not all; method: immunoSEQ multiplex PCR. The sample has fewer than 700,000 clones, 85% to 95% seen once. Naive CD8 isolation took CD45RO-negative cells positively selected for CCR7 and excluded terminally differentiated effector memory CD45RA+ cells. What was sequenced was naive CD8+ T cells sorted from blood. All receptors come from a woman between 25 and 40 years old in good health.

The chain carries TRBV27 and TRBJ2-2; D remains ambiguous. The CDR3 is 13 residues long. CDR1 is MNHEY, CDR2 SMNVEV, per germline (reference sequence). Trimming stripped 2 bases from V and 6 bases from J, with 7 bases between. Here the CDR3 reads CASSLASAGELFF. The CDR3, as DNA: TGTGCCAGCAGTTTAGCCTCGGCCGGGGAGCTGTTTTTT.

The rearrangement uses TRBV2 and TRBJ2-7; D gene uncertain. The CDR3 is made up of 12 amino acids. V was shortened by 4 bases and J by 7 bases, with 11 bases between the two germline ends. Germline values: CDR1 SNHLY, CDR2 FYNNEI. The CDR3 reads CASSVFAEEQYF. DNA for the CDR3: TGTGCCAGCAGTGTCTTTGCGGAAGAGCAGTACTTC.

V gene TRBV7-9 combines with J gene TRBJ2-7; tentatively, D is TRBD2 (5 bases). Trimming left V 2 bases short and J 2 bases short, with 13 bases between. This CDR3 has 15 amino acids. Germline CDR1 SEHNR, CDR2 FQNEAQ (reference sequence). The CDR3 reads CASSLSRGRPYEQYF. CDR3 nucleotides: TGTGCCAGCAGCTTATCTCGGGGAAGACCCTACGAGCAGTACTTC.

CDR3 nucleotides: TGTGCCAGCAGTGAAGAGACCACCCTGTTTTTCACGAACACTGAAGCTTTCTTT. Residues: CASSEETTLFFTNTEAFF. The gene calls are TRBV2 and TRBJ1-1; D unresolved. The V gene's germline CDR1 is SNHLY and CDR2 FYNNEI. CDR3 length: 18 amino acids. Trimming left V 1 base short and J 1 base short, with 19 bases between.

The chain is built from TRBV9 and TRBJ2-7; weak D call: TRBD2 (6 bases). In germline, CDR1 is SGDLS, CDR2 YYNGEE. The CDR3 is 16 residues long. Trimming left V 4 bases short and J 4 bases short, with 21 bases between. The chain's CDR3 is CASSPGRIPLSYEQYF. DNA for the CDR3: TGTGCCAGCAGCCCGGGGAGGATTCCCCTATCTTACGAGCAGTACTTC.

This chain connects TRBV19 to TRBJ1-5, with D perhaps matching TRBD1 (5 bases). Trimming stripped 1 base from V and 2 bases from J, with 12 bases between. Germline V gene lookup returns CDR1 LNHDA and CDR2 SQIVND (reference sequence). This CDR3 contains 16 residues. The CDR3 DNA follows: TGTGCCAGTAGTATAGTGTGGGGCGGTGGCAATCAGCCCCAGCATTTT. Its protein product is CASSIVWGGGNQPQHF. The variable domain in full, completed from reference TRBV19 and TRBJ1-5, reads DGGITQSPKYLFRKEGQNVTLSCEQNLNHDAMYWYRQDPGQGLRLIYYSQIVNDFQKGDIAEGYSVSREKKESFPLTVTSAQKNPTAFYLCASSIVWGGGNQPQHFGDGTRLSIL.

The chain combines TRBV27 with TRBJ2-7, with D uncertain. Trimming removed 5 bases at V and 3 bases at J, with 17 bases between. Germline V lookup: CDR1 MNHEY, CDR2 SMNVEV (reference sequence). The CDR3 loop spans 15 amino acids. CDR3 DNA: TGTGCCAGCAGTCCCCTCCCCCGGAGTAACTACGAGCAGTACTTC. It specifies CASSPLPRSNYEQYF.

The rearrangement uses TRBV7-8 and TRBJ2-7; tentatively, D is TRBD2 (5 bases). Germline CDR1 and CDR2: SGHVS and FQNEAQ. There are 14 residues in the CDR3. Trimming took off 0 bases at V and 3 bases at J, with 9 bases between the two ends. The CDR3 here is CASSLAGIYYEQYF. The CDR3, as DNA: TGTGCCAGCAGCTTAGCCGGGATTTACTACGAGCAGTACTTC. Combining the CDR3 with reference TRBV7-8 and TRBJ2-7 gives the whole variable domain GAGVSQSPRYKVAKRGQDVALRCDPISGHVSLFWYQQALGQGPEFLTYFQNEAQLDKSGLPSDRFFAERPEGSVSTLKIQRTQQEDSAVYLCASSLAGIYYEQYFGPGTRLTVT.

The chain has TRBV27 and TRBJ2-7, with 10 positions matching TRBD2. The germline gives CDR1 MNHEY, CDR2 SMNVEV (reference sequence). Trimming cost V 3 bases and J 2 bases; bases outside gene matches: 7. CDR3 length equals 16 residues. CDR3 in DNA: TGTGCCAGCAGTTTCTTAGGAGCGGGAGGGCCCTACGAGCAGTACTTC. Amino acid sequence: CASSFLGAGGPYEQYF.